A selection of T cell receptor beta chains follows, all from one sample in a study of blood T cells in healthy people across ages. TCRdb fed the 5' RACE reads into MiXCR, producing one record per CDR3 protein. This table holds some 920,000 distinct CDR3 sequences, just over 50% found once. The sample taken for sequencing was blood. Receptors originate from a woman aged 55-70 years in good health. Each CDR3 is given with its conserved first and last residue. A D gene is named only where the DNA matches it firmly. Size tells how often a clone was seen (once, few, many) or the class of an expanded clone, and some rows leave it out.

CDR3 protein: CASSLDGPSSGANVLTF; CDR3 DNA: TGTGCCAGCAGCTTAGACGGACCTAGCTCTGGGGCCAACGTCCTGACTTTC; V gene: TRBV7-2; D gene: -; J gene: TRBJ2-6; clone size: few
CDR3 protein: CASRPTAISTDTQYF; CDR3 DNA: TGTGCCAGCCGCCCGACAGCGATAAGCACAGATACGCAGTATTTT; V gene: TRBV27; D gene: -; J gene: TRBJ2-3; clone size: -
CDR3 protein: CSAAPRPSYNEQFF; CDR3 DNA: TGCAGTGCCGCCCCCCGGCCTTCCTACAATGAGCAGTTCTTC; V gene: TRBV20-1; D gene: -; J gene: TRBJ2-1; clone size: few
CDR3 protein: CSAAGLAGGNDEQFF; CDR3 DNA: TGCAGTGCCGCGGGACTAGCGGGAGGCAATGATGAGCAGTTCTTC; V gene: TRBV20-1; D gene: TRBD2; J gene: TRBJ2-1; clone size: once
CDR3 protein: CASSSGTTYEQYF; CDR3 DNA: TGCGCCAGCAGCTCTGGAACTACCTACGAGCAGTACTTC; V gene: TRBV5-1; D gene: -; J gene: TRBJ2-7; clone size: few
CDR3 protein: CASSRWIGLAGVTDTQYF; CDR3 DNA: TGTGCCAGCAGTCGATGGATCGGACTAGCGGGAGTAACAGATACGCAGTATTTT; V gene: TRBV28; D gene: TRBD2; J gene: TRBJ2-3; clone size: -
CDR3 protein: CSARGGGGRTTDTQYF; CDR3 DNA: TGCAGTGCTAGAGGAGGCGGGGGGCGCACCACAGATACGCAGTATTTT; V gene: TRBV20-1; D gene: TRBD2; J gene: TRBJ2-3; clone size: -
CDR3 protein: CASSQFGPSGNEQFF; CDR3 DNA: TGTGCCAGCAGCCAATTCGGACCCTCGGGCAATGAGCAGTTCTTC; V gene: TRBV3-1; D gene: -; J gene: TRBJ2-1; clone size: few
CDR3 protein: CASSQEGEGLIYGYTF; CDR3 DNA: TGTGCCAGCAGCCAAGAAGGGGAAGGGCTCATCTATGGCTACACCTTC; V gene: TRBV3-1; D gene: -; J gene: TRBJ1-2; clone size: -
CDR3 protein: CASSLLAGGRSYNEQFF; CDR3 DNA: TGCGCCAGCAGCTTACTAGCGGGAGGGCGGTCCTACAATGAGCAGTTCTTC; V gene: TRBV5-1; D gene: TRBD2; J gene: TRBJ2-1; clone size: -
CDR3 protein: CSVVIASGAYNEQYF; CDR3 DNA: TGCAGCGTTGTTATAGCTAGCGGGGCTTACAATGAGCAGTACTTC; V gene: TRBV29-1; D gene: TRBD2; J gene: TRBJ2-7; clone size: -
CDR3 protein: CASSYKGYAHNEQFF; CDR3 DNA: TGTGCCAGCAGTTACAAAGGTTACGCCCACAATGAGCAGTTCTTC; V gene: TRBV6-2/TRBV6-3; D gene: -; J gene: TRBJ2-1; clone size: -
CDR3 protein: CASSHDRGFAHGRIRAQYF; CDR3 DNA: TGTGCCAGCAGCCACGACAGGGGCTTTGCACATGGCCGTATTAGGGCCCAGTACTTC; V gene: TRBV12-3/TRBV12-4; D gene: TRBD1; J gene: TRBJ2-5; clone size: -
CDR3 protein: CASGLEGRVGTEAFF; CDR3 DNA: TGCGCCAGCGGCTTGGAGGGTCGGGTGGGGACTGAAGCTTTCTTT; V gene: TRBV5-1; D gene: -; J gene: TRBJ1-1; clone size: -
CDR3 protein: CASSRAPGILNYEQYF; CDR3 DNA: TGTGCCAGCAGCAGGGCCCCGGGGATTTTGAACTACGAGCAGTACTTC; V gene: TRBV9; D gene: -; J gene: TRBJ2-7; clone size: -
CDR3 protein: CSARRTTDTQYF; CDR3 DNA: TGCAGTGCTAGGCGGACCACAGATACGCAGTATTTT; V gene: TRBV20-1; D gene: -; J gene: TRBJ2-3; clone size: once
CDR3 protein: CSVFRGHNYGYTF; CDR3 DNA: TGCAGCGTTTTCAGGGGGCATAACTATGGCTACACCTTC; V gene: TRBV29-1; D gene: TRBD1; J gene: TRBJ1-2; clone size: -
CDR3 protein: CSVRGADTGELFF; CDR3 DNA: TGCAGCGTGAGGGGTGCGGACACCGGGGAGCTGTTTTTT; V gene: TRBV29-1; D gene: -; J gene: TRBJ2-2; clone size: -
CDR3 protein: CSARTGLVGPGELFF; CDR3 DNA: TGCAGTGCTCGAACTGGACTAGTAGGTCCCGGGGAGCTGTTTTTT; V gene: TRBV20-1; D gene: TRBD2; J gene: TRBJ2-2; clone size: -
CDR3 protein: CASSAGTGRIPDTQYF; CDR3 DNA: TGTGCCAGCAGTGCCGGGACGGGGCGGATCCCAGATACGCAGTATTTT; V gene: TRBV5-6; D gene: -; J gene: TRBJ2-3; clone size: -
CDR3 protein: CSANSPMGQYF; CDR3 DNA: TGCAGTGCAAATTCACCGATGGGGCAGTACTTC; V gene: TRBV20-1; D gene: -; J gene: TRBJ2-7; clone size: few
CDR3 protein: CASSRSGRDTQYF; CDR3 DNA: TGTGCCAGCAGCCGAAGTGGGAGGGATACGCAGTATTTT; V gene: TRBV7-6; D gene: -; J gene: TRBJ2-3; clone size: -
CDR3 protein: CASSPPADTQYF; CDR3 DNA: TGCGCCAGCAGCCCCCCCGCAGATACGCAGTATTTT; V gene: TRBV4-1; D gene: -; J gene: TRBJ2-3; clone size: many
CDR3 protein: CASSQDTGANVLTF; CDR3 DNA: TGTGCCAGCAGCCAAGATACCGGGGCCAACGTCCTGACTTTC; V gene: TRBV3-1; D gene: -; J gene: TRBJ2-6; clone size: -
CDR3 protein: CASSRRTGRDGANVLTF; CDR3 DNA: TGTGCCAGCAGTAGAAGAACAGGGAGAGATGGGGCCAACGTCCTGACTTTC; V gene: TRBV28; D gene: -; J gene: TRBJ2-6; clone size: few
CDR3 protein: CASRTGTEAFF; CDR3 DNA: TGTGCCAGCAGAACTGGCACTGAAGCTTTCTTT; V gene: TRBV28; D gene: -; J gene: TRBJ1-1; clone size: -
CDR3 protein: CSAPAGGLYEQYF; CDR3 DNA: TGCAGTGCTCCCGCTGGGGGACTGTACGAGCAGTACTTC; V gene: TRBV20-1; D gene: -; J gene: TRBJ2-7; clone size: -
CDR3 protein: CASSLGTSGIFFNEQFF; CDR3 DNA: TGTGCCAGCAGCCTTGGGACTAGCGGGATATTTTTCAATGAGCAGTTCTTC; V gene: TRBV5-5; D gene: TRBD2; J gene: TRBJ2-1; clone size: -
CDR3 protein: CASSKARGGLGVHEQYF; CDR3 DNA: TGTGCCAGCAGCAAAGCGCGAGGCGGACTGGGGGTCCACGAGCAGTACTTC; V gene: TRBV21-1; D gene: -; J gene: TRBJ2-7; clone size: many
CDR3 protein: CASRNRGSETDTQYF; CDR3 DNA: TGTGCCAGCAGGAACAGGGGATCTGAAACAGATACGCAGTATTTT; V gene: TRBV6-6; D gene: TRBD1; J gene: TRBJ2-3; clone size: few
CDR3 protein: CASSITTDTQYF; CDR3 DNA: TGTGCCAGCTCGATTACCACAGATACGCAGTATTTT; V gene: TRBV28; D gene: -; J gene: TRBJ2-3; clone size: -
CDR3 protein: CASSLYGTGEGEQFF; CDR3 DNA: TGTGCCAGCAGCTTATATGGGACAGGGGAGGGTGAGCAGTTCTTC; V gene: TRBV11-3; D gene: TRBD1; J gene: TRBJ2-1; clone size: -
CDR3 protein: CASSSGTRVSLDTQYF; CDR3 DNA: TGTGCCAGCTCTTCAGGGACAAGGGTCTCCTTGGATACGCAGTATTTT; V gene: TRBV12-3/TRBV12-4; D gene: -; J gene: TRBJ2-3; clone size: -
CDR3 protein: CASRQDRASEQYF; CDR3 DNA: TGTGCCAGCAGACAAGACAGGGCTTCCGAGCAGTACTTC; V gene: TRBV6-6; D gene: TRBD1; J gene: TRBJ2-7; clone size: -
CDR3 protein: CSAEVRGVYNEQFF; CDR3 DNA: TGCAGTGCGGAGGTCCGTGGGGTGTACAATGAGCAGTTCTTC; V gene: TRBV20-1; D gene: -; J gene: TRBJ2-1; clone size: -
CDR3 protein: CASSLSGSGGNIQYF; CDR3 DNA: TGTGCCAGCAGTTTGTCGGGTTCGGGGGGAAACATTCAGTACTTC; V gene: TRBV28; D gene: TRBD2; J gene: TRBJ2-4; clone size: -
CDR3 protein: CSVEEVRTSARHSGTDTQYF; CDR3 DNA: TGCAGCGTTGAAGAAGTTCGGACTAGCGCGAGGCATTCGGGCACAGATACGCAGTATTTT; V gene: TRBV29-1; D gene: TRBD2; J gene: TRBJ2-3; clone size: -
CDR3 protein: CASIQDLSGANVLTF; CDR3 DNA: TGTGCCAGCATCCAGGACCTCTCTGGGGCCAACGTCCTGACTTTC; V gene: TRBV12-3/TRBV12-4; D gene: -; J gene: TRBJ2-6; clone size: few
CDR3 protein: CASSYSIYTEQFF; CDR3 DNA: TGTGCCAGCAGTTACTCGATATATACTGAGCAGTTCTTC; V gene: TRBV6-5; D gene: -; J gene: TRBJ2-1; clone size: few
CDR3 protein: CASSVGLREGGETQYF; CDR3 DNA: TGTGCCAGCAGCGTAGGTCTCCGGGAGGGAGGAGAGACCCAGTACTTC; V gene: TRBV9; D gene: TRBD2; J gene: TRBJ2-5; clone size: few
CDR3 protein: CASSTLAGGHEQYF; CDR3 DNA: TGTGCCAGCAGCACACTAGCGGGAGGACACGAGCAGTACTTC; V gene: TRBV13; D gene: TRBD2; J gene: TRBJ2-7; clone size: -
CDR3 protein: CASTRTANTEAFF; CDR3 DNA: TGTGCCAGTACCCGGACGGCGAACACTGAAGCTTTCTTT; V gene: TRBV19; D gene: -; J gene: TRBJ1-1; clone size: few
CDR3 protein: CASTRAGAQETQYF; CDR3 DNA: TGTGCCAGCACTAGAGCTGGAGCACAAGAGACCCAGTACTTC; V gene: TRBV2; D gene: -; J gene: TRBJ2-5; clone size: -
CDR3 protein: CASKRAGQLETGELFF; CDR3 DNA: TGTGCCAGCAAGCGAGCGGGACAGCTAGAAACCGGGGAGCTGTTTTTT; V gene: TRBV6-5; D gene: -; J gene: TRBJ2-2; clone size: -
CDR3 protein: CSAEGDLYEQYF; CDR3 DNA: TGCAGTGCTGAGGGGGATCTATACGAGCAGTACTTC; V gene: TRBV20-1; D gene: -; J gene: TRBJ2-7; clone size: -
CDR3 protein: CASSLRGSDRDYGYTF; CDR3 DNA: TGTGCCAGCAGCTTGCGGGGGTCCGACCGGGACTATGGCTACACCTTC; V gene: TRBV7-9; D gene: -; J gene: TRBJ1-2; clone size: -
CDR3 protein: CASSVWYEQYF; CDR3 DNA: TGTGCCAGCAGTGTTTGGTACGAGCAGTACTTC; V gene: TRBV6-1; D gene: -; J gene: TRBJ2-7; clone size: -
CDR3 protein: CASSLGPGNGDNEQFF; CDR3 DNA: TGTGCCAGCAGCTTAGGACCGGGGAACGGGGACAATGAGCAGTTCTTC; V gene: TRBV7-2; D gene: -; J gene: TRBJ2-1; clone size: once
CDR3 protein: CASSQEDGSNYEQYF; CDR3 DNA: TGTGCCAGCAGCCAAGAGGATGGTAGCAACTACGAGCAGTACTTC; V gene: TRBV4-2; D gene: -; J gene: TRBJ2-7; clone size: -
CDR3 protein: CASSHSLTYNEQFF; CDR3 DNA: TGTGCCAGCAGTCACAGCCTTACCTACAATGAGCAGTTCTTC; V gene: TRBV6-2/TRBV6-3; D gene: -; J gene: TRBJ2-1; clone size: once
CDR3 protein: CASRGLAGDFSSYNERFF; CDR3 DNA: TGTGCCAGCAGGGGACTAGCGGGAGATTTTTCGTCCTACAATGAGCGGTTCTTC; V gene: TRBV27; D gene: TRBD2; J gene: TRBJ2-1; clone size: -
CDR3 protein: CASSDVGHTSTDTQYF; CDR3 DNA: TGTGCCAGCAGTGATGTGGGACATACTAGCACAGATACGCAGTATTTT; V gene: TRBV2; D gene: -; J gene: TRBJ2-3; clone size: -
CDR3 protein: CASSLSPGQNEQYF; CDR3 DNA: TGTGCCAGCAGCTTATCCCCAGGGCAAAACGAGCAGTACTTC; V gene: TRBV11-2; D gene: -; J gene: TRBJ2-7; clone size: few